A single sample gave rise to the 5 T cell receptor beta chains below, sequenced in a study of CD8+ T cells in alopecia areata. The treatment was: oral pan-JAK inhibitor, 5-10 mg twice daily. Extracted from the samples, RNA was reverse transcribed into cDNA to serve as the sequencing template. Data came from immunoSEQ multiplex PCR; TCRdb stores just in-frame clones and leaves some out. The sample has about 100,000 clones; roughly 56% are singletons. The sample in question was CD8+ T cells sorted from blood, obtained at approximately week 60, from a patient treated with tofacitinib. Every receptor here comes from a human donor with alopecia areata.

The chain combines TRBV10-3 with TRBJ2-3; no clear D gene. The V gene's germline CDR1 is ENHRY and CDR2 SYGVKD. The CDR3 is 11 amino acids. Trimming pared 10 bases from V and 2 bases from J, leaving 7 bases between. The CDR3 sequence is CATSPTDTQYF. Here the CDR3 DNA reads TGTGCCACCTCTCCCACAGATACGCAGTATTTT.

The V gene is TRBV12-2, the J gene TRBJ1-3. TRBV12-2 is termed a pseudogene. This CDR3 contains 15 residues. The CDR3 protein is CASRPTGAWGNTIYF. In nucleotides, the CDR3 is TGTGCAAGTCGCCCCACCGGGGCCTGGGGAAACACCATATATTTT.

This sequence joins TRBV14 and TRBJ2-7; 7 bases match TRBD2. CDR1 is SGHDN, CDR2 FVKESK, per germline. The CDR3 is 14 residues long. V gave up 4 bases and J gave up 2 bases; unmatched junction bases: 5. Here the CDR3 DNA reads TGTGCCAGCAGCCCCCTGGGACTAACCTACGAGCAGTACTTC. This codes for CASSPLGLTYEQYF.

The V gene is TRBV2, the J gene TRBJ2-1; a possible D gene is TRBD2 (6 bases). V lost 10 bases and J 3 bases, leaving 13 bases between the germline ends. Germline loops: CDR1 SNHLY, CDR2 FYNNEI. The CDR3 is 13 residues long. CDR3 nucleotide sequence: TGTGCCACCCCGGGGGAAATCTACAATGAGCAGTTCTTC. Its protein product is CATPGEIYNEQFF.

This chain uses TRBV30 with TRBJ1-3; D unclear. Germline values: CDR1 GTSNPN, CDR2 SVGIG (reference sequence). The CDR3 extends over 12 amino acids. Trimming cost V 3 bases and J 4 bases, with 7 bases left between them. CDR3 in amino acids: CAWSGNGNTIYF. The DNA of the CDR3 is TGTGCCTGGAGCGGTAACGGAAACACCATATATTTT.